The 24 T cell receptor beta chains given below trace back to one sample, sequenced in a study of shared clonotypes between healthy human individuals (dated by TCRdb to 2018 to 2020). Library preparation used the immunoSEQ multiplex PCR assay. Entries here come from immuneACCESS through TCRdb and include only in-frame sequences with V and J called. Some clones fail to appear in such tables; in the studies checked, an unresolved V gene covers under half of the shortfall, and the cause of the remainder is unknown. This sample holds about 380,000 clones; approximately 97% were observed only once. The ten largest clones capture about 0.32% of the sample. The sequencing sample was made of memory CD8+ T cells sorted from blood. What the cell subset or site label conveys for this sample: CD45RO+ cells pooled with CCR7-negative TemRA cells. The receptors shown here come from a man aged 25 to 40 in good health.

This CDR3 is CASKWGQGAGNTIYF. The CDR3, as DNA: TGTGCCAGCAAGTGGGGACAGGGAGCTGGAAACACCATATATTTT. J is TRBJ1-3 and V is TRBV6-1; TRBD1 aligns across 9 bases. CDR3 size: 15 residues. The V gene end was trimmed by 7 bases and the J gene end by 2 bases; junction bases not matched to a gene: 6. Germline V lookup: CDR1 MNHNS, CDR2 SASEGT.

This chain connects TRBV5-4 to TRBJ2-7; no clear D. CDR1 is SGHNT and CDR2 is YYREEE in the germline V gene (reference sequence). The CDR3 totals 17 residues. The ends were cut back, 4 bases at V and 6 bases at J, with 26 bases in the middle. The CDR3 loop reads CASSTGVSDIGSSEQYF. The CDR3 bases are TGTGCCAGCAGCACCGGAGTAAGCGATATTGGGTCATCCGAGCAGTACTTC.

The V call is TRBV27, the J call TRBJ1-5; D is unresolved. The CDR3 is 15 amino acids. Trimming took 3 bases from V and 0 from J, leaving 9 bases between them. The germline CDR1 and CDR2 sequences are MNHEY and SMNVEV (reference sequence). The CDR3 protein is CASSFEWDSNQPQHF. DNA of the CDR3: TGTGCCAGCAGTTTTGAGTGGGATAGCAATCAGCCCCAGCATTTT.

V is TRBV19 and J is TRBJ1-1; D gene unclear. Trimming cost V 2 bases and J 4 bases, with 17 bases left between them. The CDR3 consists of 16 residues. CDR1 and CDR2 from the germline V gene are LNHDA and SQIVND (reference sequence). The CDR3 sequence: CASSISGDLWGTEAFF. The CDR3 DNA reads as TGTGCCAGTAGTATAAGTGGGGATCTTTGGGGCACTGAAGCTTTCTTT.

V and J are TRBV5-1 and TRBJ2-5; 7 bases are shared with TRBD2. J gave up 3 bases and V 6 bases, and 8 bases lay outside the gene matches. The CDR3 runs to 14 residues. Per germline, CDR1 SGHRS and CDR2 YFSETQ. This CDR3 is CASTLAGTKETQYF. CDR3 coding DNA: TGCGCCAGCACCTTAGCGGGTACAAAAGAGACCCAGTACTTC.

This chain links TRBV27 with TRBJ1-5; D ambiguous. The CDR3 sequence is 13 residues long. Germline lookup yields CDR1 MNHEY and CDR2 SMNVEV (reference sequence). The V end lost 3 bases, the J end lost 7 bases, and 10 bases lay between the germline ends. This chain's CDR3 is CASSFGVWQPQHF. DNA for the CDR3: TGTGCCAGCAGTTTCGGGGTCTGGCAGCCCCAGCATTTT.

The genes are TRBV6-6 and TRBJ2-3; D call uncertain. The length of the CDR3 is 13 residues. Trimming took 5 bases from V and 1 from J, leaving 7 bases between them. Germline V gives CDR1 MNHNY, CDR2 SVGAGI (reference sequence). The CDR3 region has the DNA TGTGCCAGCAGTCCTACAGGCACAGATACGCAGTATTTT. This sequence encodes CASSPTGTDTQYF.

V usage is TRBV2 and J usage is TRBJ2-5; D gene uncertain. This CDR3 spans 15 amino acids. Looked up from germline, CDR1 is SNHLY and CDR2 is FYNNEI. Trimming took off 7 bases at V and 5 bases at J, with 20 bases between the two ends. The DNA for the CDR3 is TGTGCCAGCACCGAGAGGCTGGCCCTCCTGGAGACCCAGTACTTC. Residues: CASTERLALLETQYF.

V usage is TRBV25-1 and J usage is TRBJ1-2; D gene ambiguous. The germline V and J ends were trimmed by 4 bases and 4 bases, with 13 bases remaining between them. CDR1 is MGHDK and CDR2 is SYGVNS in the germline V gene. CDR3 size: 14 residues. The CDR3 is CASSVSDLLYGYTF. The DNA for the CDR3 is TGTGCCAGCAGTGTATCTGACCTTCTCTATGGCTACACCTTC.

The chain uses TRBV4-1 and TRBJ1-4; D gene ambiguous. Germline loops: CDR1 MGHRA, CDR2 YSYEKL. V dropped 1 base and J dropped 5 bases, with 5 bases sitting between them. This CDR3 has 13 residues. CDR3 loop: CASSQVGNEKLFF. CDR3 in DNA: TGCGCCAGCAGCCAAGTGGGGAATGAAAAACTGTTTTTT.

The CDR3 bases are TGTGCCAGCAGTTACTCGATCCCGAGCGGCGAAGAGACCCAGTACTTC. This translates into CASSYSIPSGEETQYF. V gene TRBV6-5 combines with J gene TRBJ2-5; D perhaps matches TRBD2 (5 bases). With 0 bases removed from V and 3 bases from J, the gap between germline ends came to 14 bases. The length of the CDR3 is 16 residues. CDR1 MNHEY and CDR2 SVGAGI come from the germline V gene.

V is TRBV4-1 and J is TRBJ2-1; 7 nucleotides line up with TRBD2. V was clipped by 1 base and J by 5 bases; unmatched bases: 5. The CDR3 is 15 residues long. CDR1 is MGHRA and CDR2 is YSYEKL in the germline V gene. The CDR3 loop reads CASSQVGSGHNEQFF. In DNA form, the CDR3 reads TGCGCCAGCAGCCAAGTCGGTAGCGGGCACAATGAGCAGTTCTTC.

CDR3 region: CASSVVGGNTEAFF. The CDR3 bases are TGTGCCAGCAGCGTAGTGGGGGGAAACACTGAAGCTTTCTTT. The chain has TRBV9 and TRBJ1-1, with TRBD1 as a possible D gene (5 bases). Germline V gene lookup returns CDR1 SGDLS and CDR2 YYNGEE. The CDR3 consists of 14 residues. V was cut by 0 bases and J by 2 bases, with 8 bases left in between.

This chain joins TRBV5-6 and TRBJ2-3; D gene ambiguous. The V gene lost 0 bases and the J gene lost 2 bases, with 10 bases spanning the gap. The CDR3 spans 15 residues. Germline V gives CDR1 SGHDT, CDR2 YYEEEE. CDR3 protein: CASSLEFGNTDTQYF. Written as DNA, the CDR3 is TGTGCCAGCAGCTTGGAGTTTGGTAACACAGATACGCAGTATTTT. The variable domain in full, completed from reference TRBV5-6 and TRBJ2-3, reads DAGVTQSPTHLIKTRGQQVTLRCSPKSGHDTVSWYQQALGQGPQFIFQYYEEEERQRGNFPDRFSGHQFPNYSSELNVNALLLGDSALYLCASSLEFGNTDTQYFGPGTRLTVL.

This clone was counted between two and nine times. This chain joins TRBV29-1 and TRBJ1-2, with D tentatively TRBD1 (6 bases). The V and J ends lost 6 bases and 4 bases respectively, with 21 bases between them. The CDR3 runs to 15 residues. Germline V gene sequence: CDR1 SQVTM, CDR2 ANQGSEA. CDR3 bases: TGCAGCGTCCTCCCTGACAGGCCCCCCTTCTATGGCTACACCTTC. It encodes CSVLPDRPPFYGYTF.

CDR3 coding DNA: TGTGCCAGCAGCGCATTTCCTGTAGCGGGATTACAAGATACGCAGTATTTT. Translation: CASSAFPVAGLQDTQYF. The V call is TRBV9, the J call TRBJ2-3; TRBD2 matches at 8 bases. The CDR3 runs to 17 residues. CDR1 and CDR2 (germline): SGDLS, YYNGEE. V gave up 3 bases and J gave up 5 bases; unmatched junction bases: 14.

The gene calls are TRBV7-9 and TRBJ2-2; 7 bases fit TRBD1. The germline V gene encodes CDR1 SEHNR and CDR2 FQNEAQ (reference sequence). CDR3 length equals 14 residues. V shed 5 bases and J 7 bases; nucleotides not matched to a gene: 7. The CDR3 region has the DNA TGTGCCAGCAGCCCCTGGACAGGACACGGGGAGCTGTTTTTT. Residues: CASSPWTGHGELFF.

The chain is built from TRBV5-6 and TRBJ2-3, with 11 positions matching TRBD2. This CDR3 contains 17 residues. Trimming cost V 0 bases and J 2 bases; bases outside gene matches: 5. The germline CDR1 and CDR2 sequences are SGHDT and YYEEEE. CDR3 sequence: CASSLGLAGFPTDTQYF. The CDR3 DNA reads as TGTGCCAGCAGCTTGGGACTAGCGGGATTTCCCACAGATACGCAGTATTTT.

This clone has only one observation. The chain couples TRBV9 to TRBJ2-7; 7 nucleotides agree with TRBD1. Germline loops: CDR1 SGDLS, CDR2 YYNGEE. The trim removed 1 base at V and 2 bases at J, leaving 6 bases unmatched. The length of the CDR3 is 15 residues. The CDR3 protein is CASSVSLQGPYEQYF. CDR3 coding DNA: TGTGCCAGCAGCGTATCATTACAGGGGCCCTACGAGCAGTACTTC.

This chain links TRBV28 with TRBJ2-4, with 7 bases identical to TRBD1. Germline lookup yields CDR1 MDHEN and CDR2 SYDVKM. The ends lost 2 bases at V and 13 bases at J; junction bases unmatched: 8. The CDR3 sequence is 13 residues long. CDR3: CASSLDRARGQYF. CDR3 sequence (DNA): TGTGCCAGCAGTTTAGACAGGGCGAGGGGGCAGTACTTC.

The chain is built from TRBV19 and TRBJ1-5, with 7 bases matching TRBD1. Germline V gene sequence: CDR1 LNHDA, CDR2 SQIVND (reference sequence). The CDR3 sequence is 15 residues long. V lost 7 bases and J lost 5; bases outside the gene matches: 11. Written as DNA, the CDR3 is TGTGCCAGTACCTCCCGGGGACAGAGGCATCAGCCCCAGCATTTT. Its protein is CASTSRGQRHQPQHF.

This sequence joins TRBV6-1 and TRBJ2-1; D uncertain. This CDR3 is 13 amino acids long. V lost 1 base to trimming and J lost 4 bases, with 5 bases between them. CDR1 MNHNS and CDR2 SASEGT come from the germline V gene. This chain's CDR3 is CASSEEGYNEQFF. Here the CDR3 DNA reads TGTGCCAGCAGTGAAGAGGGTTACAATGAGCAGTTCTTC.

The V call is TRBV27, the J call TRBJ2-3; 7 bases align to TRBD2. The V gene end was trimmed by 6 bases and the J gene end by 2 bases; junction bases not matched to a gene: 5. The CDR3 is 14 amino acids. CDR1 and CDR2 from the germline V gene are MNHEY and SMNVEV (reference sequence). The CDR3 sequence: CASSTGRYTDTQYF. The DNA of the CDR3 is TGTGCCAGCAGCACCGGGAGGTACACAGATACGCAGTATTTT.

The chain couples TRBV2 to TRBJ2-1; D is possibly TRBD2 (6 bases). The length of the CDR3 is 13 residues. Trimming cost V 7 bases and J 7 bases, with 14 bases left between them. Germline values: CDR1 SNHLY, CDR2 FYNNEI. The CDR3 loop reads CASKLAHTNEQFF. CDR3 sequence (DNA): TGTGCCAGCAAACTAGCACACACAAATGAGCAGTTCTTC.